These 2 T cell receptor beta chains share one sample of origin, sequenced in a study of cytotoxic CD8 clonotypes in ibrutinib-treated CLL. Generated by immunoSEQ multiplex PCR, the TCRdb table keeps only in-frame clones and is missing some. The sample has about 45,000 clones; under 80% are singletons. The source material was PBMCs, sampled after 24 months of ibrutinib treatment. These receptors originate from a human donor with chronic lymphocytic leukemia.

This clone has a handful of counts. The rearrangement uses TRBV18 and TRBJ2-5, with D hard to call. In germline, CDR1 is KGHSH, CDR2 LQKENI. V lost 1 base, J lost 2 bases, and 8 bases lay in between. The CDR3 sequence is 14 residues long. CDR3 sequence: CASSPRAGQETQYF. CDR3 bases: TGTGCCAGCTCACCACGAGCAGGACAAGAGACCCAGTACTTC.

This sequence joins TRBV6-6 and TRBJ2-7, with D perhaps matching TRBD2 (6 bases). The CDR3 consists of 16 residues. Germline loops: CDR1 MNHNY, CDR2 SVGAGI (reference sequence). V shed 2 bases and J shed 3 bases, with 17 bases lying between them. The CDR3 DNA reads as TGTGCCAGCAGTTACGGCGGAGGGGCTCCTTTCTACGAGCAGTACTTC. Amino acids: CASSYGGGAPFYEQYF.